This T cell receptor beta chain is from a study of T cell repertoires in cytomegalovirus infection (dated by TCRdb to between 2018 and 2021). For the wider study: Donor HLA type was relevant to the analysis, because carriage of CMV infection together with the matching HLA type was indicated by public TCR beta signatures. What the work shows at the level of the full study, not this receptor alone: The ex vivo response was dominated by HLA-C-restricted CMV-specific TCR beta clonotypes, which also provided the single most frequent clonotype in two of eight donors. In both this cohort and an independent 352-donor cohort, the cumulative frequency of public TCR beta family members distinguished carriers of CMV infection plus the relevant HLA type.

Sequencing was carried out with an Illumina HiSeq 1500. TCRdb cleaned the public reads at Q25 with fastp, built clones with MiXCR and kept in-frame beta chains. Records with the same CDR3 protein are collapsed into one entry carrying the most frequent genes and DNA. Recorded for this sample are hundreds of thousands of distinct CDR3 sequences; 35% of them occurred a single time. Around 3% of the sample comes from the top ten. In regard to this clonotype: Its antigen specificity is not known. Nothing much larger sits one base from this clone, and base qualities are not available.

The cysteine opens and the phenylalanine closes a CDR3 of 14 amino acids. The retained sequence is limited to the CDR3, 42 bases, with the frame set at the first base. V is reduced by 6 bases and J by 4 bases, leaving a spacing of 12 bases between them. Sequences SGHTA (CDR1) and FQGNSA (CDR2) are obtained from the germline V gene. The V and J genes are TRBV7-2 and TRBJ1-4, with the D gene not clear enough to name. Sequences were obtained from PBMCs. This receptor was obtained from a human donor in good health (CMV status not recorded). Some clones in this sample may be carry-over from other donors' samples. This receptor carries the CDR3 CASRIRVGNEKLFF. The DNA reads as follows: TGTGCCAGCAGAATTAGGGTTGGTAATGAAAAACTGTTTTTT.